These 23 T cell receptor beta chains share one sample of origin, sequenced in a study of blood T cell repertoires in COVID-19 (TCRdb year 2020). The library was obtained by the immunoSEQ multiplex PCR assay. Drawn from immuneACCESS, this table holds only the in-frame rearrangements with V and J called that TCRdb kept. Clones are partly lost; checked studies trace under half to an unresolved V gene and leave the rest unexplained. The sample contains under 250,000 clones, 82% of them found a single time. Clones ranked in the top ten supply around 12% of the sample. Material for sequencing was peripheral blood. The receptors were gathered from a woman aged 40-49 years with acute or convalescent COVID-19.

The CDR3 DNA follows: TGTGCCAGCAGCCGTTTCCGGGACAGTAGCTACGAGCAGTACTTC. Translation: CASSRFRDSSYEQYF. The chain uses TRBV11-3 and TRBJ2-7, with 7 positions matching TRBD1. The CDR3 extends over 15 amino acids. Germline V CDR1 and CDR2: SGHNT, YENEEA. Unmatched junction bases numbered 10, after V lost 5 bases and J lost 3 bases.

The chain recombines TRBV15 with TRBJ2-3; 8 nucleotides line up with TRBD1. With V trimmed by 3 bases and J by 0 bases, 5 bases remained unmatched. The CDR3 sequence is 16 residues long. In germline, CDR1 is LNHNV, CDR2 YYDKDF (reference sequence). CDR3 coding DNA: TGTGCCACCAGCAGGAGGGACAGGCTGAGCACAGATACGCAGTATTTT. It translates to CATSRRDRLSTDTQYF.

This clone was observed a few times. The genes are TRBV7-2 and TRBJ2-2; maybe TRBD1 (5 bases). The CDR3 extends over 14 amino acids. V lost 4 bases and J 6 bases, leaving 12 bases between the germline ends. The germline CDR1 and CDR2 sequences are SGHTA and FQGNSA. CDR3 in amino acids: CASSSTPGSGELFF. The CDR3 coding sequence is TGTGCCAGCAGCTCAACCCCAGGGTCCGGGGAGCTGTTTTTT.

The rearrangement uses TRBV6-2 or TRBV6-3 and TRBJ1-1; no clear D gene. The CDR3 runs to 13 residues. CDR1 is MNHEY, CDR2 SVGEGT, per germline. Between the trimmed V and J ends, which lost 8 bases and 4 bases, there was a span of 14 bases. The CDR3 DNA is TGTGCCAGCCGTTCGGGAGTAGGCACTGAAGCTTTCTTT. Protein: CASRSGVGTEAFF.

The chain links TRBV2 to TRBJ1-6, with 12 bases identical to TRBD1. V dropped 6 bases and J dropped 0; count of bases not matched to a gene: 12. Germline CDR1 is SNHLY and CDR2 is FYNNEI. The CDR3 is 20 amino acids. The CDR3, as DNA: TGTGCCAGCAGGAAAGTCCGGGGACAGGGGGCGAGCTCCTATAATTCACCCCTCCACTTT. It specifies CASRKVRGQGASSYNSPLHF.

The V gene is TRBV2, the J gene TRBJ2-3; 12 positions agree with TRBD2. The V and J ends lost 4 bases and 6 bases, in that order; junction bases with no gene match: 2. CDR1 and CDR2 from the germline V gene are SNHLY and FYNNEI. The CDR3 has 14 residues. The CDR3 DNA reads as TGTGCCAGCAGTGCACTAGCGGGGGGTGATACGCAGTATTTT. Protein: CASSALAGGDTQYF.

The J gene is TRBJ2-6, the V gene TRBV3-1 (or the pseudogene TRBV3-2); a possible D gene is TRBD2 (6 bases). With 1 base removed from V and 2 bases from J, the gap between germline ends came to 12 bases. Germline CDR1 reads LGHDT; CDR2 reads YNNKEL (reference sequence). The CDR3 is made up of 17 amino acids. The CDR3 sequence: CASSQGPWGAGANVLTF. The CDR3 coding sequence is TGTGCCAGCAGCCAAGGTCCTTGGGGGGCTGGGGCCAACGTCCTGACTTTC.

The CDR3: CASFPGGLGGGYTF. For the CDR3, the DNA is TGTGCCAGCTTTCCAGGGGGGCTCGGTGGTGGCTACACCTTC. The chain has TRBV6-5 and TRBJ1-2, with TRBD1 matching over 7 bases. Germline V gives CDR1 MNHEY, CDR2 SVGAGI. Losses at the gene ends were 8 bases for V and 7 bases for J; bases not matched to a gene: 13. The CDR3 runs 14 residues.

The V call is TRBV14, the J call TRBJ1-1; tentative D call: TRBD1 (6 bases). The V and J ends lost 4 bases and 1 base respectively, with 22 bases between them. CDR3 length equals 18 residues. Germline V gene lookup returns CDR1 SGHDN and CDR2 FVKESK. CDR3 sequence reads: CASSLLGPQGHQNTEAFF. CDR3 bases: TGTGCCAGCAGCCTCCTCGGGCCCCAGGGACACCAGAACACTGAAGCTTTCTTT.

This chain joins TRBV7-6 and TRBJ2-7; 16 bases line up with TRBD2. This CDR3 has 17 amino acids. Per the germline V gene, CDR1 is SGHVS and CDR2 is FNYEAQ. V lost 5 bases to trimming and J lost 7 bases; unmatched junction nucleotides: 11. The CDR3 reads CASSLGTSGRASREQYF. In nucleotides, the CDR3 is TGTGCCAGCAGCCTTGGGACTAGCGGGAGGGCATCAAGGGAGCAGTACTTC.

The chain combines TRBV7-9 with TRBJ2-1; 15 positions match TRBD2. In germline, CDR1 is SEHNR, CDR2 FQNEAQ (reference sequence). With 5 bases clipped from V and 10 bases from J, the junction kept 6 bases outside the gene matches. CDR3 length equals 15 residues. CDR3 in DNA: TGTGCCAGCAGCCTAGGGACTAGCGGGGGGCCAGAGCAGTTCTTC. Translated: CASSLGTSGGPEQFF. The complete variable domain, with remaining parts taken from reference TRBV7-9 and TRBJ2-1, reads DTGVSQNPRHKITKRGQNVTFRCDPISEHNRLYWYRQTLGQGPEFLTYFQNEAQLEKSRLLSDRFSAERPKGSFSTLEIQRTEQGDSAMYLCASSLGTSGGPEQFFGPGTRLTVL.

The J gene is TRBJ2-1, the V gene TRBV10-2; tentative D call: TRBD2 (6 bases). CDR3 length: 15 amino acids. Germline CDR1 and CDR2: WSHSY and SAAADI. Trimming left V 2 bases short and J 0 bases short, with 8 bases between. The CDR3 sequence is CASSEGGSSYNEQFF. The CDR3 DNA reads TGCGCCAGCAGTGAGGGGGGGAGCTCCTACAATGAGCAGTTCTTC.

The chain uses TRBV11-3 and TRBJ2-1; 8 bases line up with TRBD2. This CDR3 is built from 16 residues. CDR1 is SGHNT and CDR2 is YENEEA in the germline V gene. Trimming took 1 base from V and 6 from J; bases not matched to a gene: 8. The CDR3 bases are TGTGCCAGCAGCTTAGCGGGAGGGAATCCGGCCAATGAGCAGTTCTTC. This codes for CASSLAGGNPANEQFF.

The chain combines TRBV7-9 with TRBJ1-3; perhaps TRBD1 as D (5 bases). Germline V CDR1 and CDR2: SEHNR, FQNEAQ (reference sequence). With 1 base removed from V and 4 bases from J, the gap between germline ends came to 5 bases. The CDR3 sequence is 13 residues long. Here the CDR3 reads CASSLEGGNTIYF. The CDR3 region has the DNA TGTGCCAGCAGCTTAGAGGGGGGAAACACCATATATTTT.

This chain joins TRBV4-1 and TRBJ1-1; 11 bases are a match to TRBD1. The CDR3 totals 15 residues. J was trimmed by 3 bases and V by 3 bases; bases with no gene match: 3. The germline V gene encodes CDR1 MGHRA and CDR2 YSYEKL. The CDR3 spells CASSQDRGPDTEAFF. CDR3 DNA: TGCGCCAGCAGCCAGGACAGGGGGCCGGACACTGAAGCTTTCTTT.

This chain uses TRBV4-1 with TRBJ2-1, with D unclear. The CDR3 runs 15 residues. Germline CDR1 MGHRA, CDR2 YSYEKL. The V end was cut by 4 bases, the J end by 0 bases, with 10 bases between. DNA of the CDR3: TGCGCCAGCAGCCCGCGAACCTCCTCCTACAATGAGCAGTTCTTC. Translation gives CASSPRTSSYNEQFF.

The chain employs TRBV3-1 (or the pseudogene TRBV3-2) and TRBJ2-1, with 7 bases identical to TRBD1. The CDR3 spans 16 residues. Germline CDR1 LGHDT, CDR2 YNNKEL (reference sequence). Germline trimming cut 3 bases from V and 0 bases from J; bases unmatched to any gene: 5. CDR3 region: CASSQGTDSSYNEQFF. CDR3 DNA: TGTGCCAGCAGCCAGGGGACAGATAGCTCCTACAATGAGCAGTTCTTC.

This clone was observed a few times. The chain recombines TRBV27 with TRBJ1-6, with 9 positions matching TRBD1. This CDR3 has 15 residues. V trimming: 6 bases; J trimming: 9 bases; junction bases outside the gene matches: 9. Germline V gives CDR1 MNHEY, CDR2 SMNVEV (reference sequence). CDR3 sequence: CASSPFTGGGSPLHF. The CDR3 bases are TGTGCCAGCAGCCCATTCACAGGGGGCGGTTCACCCCTCCACTTT.

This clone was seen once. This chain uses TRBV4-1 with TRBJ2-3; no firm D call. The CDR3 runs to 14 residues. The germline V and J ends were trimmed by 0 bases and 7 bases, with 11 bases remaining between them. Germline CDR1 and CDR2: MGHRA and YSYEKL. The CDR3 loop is CASSQEVTSNTQYF. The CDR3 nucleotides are TGCGCCAGCAGCCAAGAAGTAACATCCAATACGCAGTATTTT.

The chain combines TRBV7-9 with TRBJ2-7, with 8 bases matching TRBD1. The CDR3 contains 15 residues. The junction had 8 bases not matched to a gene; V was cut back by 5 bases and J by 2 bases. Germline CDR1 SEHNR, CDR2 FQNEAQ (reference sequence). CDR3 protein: CASSSGQGTTYEQYF. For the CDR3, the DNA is TGTGCCAGCAGCAGCGGACAGGGCACGACCTACGAGCAGTACTTC. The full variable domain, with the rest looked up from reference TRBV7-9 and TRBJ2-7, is DTGVSQNPRHKITKRGQNVTFRCDPISEHNRLYWYRQTLGQGPEFLTYFQNEAQLEKSRLLSDRFSAERPKGSFSTLEIQRTEQGDSAMYLCASSSGQGTTYEQYFGPGTRLTVT.

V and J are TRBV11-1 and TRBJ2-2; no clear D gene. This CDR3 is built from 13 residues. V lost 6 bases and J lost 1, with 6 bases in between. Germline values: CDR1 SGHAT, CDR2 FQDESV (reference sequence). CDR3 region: CASRFRNTGELFF. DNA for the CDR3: TGTGCCAGCAGGTTCCGGAACACCGGGGAGCTGTTTTTT.

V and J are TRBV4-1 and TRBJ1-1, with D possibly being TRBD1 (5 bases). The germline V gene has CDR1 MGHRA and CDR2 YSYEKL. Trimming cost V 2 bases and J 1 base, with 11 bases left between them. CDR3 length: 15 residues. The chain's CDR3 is CASSQLQGTNTEAFF. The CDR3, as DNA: TGCGCCAGCAGCCAACTCCAGGGAACGAACACTGAAGCTTTCTTT.

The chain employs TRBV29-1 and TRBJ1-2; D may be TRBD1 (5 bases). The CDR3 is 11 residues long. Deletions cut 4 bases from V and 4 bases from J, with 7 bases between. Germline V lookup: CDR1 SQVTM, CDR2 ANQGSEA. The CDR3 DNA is TGCAGCGTTGGCAGGGTCTATGGCTACACCTTC. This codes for CSVGRVYGYTF.